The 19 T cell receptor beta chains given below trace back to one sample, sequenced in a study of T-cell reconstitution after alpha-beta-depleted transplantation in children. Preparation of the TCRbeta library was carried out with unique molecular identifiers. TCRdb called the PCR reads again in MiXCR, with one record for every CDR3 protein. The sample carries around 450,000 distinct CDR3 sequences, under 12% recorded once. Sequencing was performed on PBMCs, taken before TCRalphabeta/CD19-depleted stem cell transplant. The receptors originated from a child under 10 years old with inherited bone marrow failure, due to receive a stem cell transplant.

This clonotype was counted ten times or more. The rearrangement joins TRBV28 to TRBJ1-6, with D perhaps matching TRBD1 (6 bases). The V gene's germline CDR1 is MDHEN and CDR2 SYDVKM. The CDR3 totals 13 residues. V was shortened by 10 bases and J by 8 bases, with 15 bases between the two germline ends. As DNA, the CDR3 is TGTGCCACTCAACAGGGTTGGGATTCACCCCTCCACTTT. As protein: CATQQGWDSPLHF.

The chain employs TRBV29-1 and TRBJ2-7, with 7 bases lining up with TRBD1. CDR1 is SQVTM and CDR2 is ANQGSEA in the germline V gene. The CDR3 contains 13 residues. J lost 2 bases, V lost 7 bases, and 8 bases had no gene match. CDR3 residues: CSALDRPTYEQYF. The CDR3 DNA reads TGCAGCGCCCTGGACAGGCCCACCTACGAGCAGTACTTC.

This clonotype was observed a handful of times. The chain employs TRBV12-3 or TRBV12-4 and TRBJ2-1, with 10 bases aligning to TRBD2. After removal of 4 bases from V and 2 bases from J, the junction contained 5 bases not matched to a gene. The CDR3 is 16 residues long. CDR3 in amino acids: CASSSTSGMAYNEQFF. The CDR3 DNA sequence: TGTGCCAGCAGTTCCACTAGCGGGATGGCCTACAATGAGCAGTTCTTC.

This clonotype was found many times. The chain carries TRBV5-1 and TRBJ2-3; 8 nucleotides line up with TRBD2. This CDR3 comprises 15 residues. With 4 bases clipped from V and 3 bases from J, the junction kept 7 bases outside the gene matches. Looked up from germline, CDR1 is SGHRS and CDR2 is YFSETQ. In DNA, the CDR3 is TGCGCCAGCAGCGACCCGGGACTAGGGACAGATACGCAGTATTTT. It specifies CASSDPGLGTDTQYF. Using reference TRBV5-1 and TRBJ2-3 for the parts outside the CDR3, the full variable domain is KAGVTQTPRYLIKTRGQQVTLSCSPISGHRSVSWYQQTPGQGLQFLFEYFSETQRNKGNFPGRFSGRQFSNSRSEMNVSTLELGDSALYLCASSDPGLGTDTQYFGPGTRLTVL.

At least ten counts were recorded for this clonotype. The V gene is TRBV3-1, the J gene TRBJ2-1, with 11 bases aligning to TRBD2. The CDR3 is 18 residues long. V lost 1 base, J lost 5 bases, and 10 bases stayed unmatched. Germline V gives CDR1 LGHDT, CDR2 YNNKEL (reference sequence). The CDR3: CASSQALTTSGKNNEQFF. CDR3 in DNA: TGTGCCAGCAGCCAAGCCCTGACGACTAGCGGGAAAAACAATGAGCAGTTCTTC.

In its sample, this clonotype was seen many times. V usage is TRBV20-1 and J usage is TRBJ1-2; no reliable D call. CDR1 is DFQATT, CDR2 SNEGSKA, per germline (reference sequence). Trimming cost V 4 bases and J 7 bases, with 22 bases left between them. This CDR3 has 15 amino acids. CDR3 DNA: TGCAGTGCTACCTCTCCCTATCGGGATTCGGGTGGCTACACCTTC. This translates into CSATSPYRDSGGYTF.

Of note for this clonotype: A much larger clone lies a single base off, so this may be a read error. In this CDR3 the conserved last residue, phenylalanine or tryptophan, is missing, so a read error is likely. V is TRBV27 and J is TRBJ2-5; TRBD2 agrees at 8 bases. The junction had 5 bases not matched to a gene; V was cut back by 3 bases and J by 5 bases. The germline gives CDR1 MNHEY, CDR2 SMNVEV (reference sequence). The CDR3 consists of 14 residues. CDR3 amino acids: CASSFGGVGETQYC. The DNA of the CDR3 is TGTGCCAGCAGTTTCGGGGGGGTTGGTGAGACCCAGTACTGC.

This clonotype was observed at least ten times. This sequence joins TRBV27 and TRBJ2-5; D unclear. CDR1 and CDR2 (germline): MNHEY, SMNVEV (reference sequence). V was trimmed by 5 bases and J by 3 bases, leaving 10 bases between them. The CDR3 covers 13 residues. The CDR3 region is CASSLFGKETQYF. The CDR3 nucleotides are TGTGCCAGCAGTCTCTTTGGTAAAGAGACCCAGTACTTC.

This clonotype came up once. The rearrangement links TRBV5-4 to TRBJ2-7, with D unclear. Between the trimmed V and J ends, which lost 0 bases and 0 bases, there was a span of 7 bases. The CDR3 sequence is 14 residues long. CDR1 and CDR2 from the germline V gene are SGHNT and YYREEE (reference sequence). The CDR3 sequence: CASSLERSSYEQYF. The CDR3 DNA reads TGTGCCAGCAGCTTGGAAAGGAGCTCCTACGAGCAGTACTTC.

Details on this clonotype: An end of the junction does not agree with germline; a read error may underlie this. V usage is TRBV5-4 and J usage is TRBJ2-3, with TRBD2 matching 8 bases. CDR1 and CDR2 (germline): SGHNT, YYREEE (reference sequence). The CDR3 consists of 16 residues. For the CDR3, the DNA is TGTGCCAGCAGCTTACCCAGCGGGAGCCTCACAAATACGCAGTATTTT. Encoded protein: CASSLPSGSLTNTQYF.

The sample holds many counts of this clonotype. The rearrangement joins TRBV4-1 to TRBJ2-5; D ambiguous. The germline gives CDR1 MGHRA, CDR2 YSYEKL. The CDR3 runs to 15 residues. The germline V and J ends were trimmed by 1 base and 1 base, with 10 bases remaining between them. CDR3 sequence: CASSQVTAVQETQYF. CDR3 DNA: TGCGCCAGCAGCCAAGTGACGGCAGTCCAAGAGACCCAGTACTTC.

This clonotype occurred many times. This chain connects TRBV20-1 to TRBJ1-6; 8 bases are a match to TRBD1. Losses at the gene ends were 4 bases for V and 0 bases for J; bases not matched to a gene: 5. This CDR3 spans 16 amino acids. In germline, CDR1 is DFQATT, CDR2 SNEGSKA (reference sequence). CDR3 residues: CSATGQGNSYNSPLHF. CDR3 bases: TGCAGTGCTACCGGACAGGGCAACTCCTATAATTCACCCCTCCACTTT.

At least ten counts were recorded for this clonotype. This chain's CDR3 is CAISRAAYQETQYF. The CDR3 nucleotides read TGTGCCATCAGTAGAGCGGCGTACCAAGAGACCCAGTACTTC. The gene calls are TRBV10-3 and TRBJ2-5; D may be TRBD2 (5 bases). The CDR3 covers 14 residues. Trimming left V 5 bases short and J 0 bases short, with 10 bases between. Germline V gives CDR1 ENHRY, CDR2 SYGVKD.

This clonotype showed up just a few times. As DNA, the CDR3 is TGTGCCAGCAGCCAAGAGTATAGCAATCAGCCCCAGCATTTT. Translating gives CASSQEYSNQPQHF. The rearrangement joins TRBV16 to TRBJ1-5; no firm D call. The CDR3 sequence is 14 residues long. V was pared by 2 bases and J by 0 bases, with 5 bases between. Germline V gives CDR1 KGHSY, CDR2 FQNENV.

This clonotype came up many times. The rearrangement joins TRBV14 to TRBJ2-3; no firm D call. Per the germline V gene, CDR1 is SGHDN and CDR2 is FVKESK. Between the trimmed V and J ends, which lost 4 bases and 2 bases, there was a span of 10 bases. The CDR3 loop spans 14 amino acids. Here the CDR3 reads CASSPTLSTDTQYF. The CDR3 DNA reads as TGTGCCAGCAGCCCAACCCTATCCACAGATACGCAGTATTTT.

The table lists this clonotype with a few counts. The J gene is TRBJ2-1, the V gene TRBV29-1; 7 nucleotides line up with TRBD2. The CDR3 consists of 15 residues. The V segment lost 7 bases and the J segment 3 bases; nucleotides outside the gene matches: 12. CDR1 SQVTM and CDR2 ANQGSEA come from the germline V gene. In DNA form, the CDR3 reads TGCAGCGCCCCTTTCTCGGAGCGGGGCTACAATGAGCAGTTCTTC. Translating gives CSAPFSERGYNEQFF.

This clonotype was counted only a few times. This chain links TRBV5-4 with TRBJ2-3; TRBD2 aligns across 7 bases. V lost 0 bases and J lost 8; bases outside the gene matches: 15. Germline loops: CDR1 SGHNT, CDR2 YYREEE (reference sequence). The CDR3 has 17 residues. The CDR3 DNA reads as TGTGCCAGCAGCTTGGGGACCGGGACTACGCCAGAAGGTACGCAGTATTTT. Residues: CASSLGTGTTPEGTQYF.

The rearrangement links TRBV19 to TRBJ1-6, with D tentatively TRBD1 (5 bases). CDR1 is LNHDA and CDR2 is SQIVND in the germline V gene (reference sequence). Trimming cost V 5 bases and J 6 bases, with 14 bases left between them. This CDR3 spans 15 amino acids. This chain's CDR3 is CASSLGPRANSPLHF. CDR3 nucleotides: TGTGCCAGTAGTCTCGGACCCAGGGCTAATTCACCCCTCCACTTT. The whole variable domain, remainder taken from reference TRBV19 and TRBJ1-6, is DGGITQSPKYLFRKEGQNVTLSCEQNLNHDAMYWYRQDPGQGLRLIYYSQIVNDFQKGDIAEGYSVSREKKESFPLTVTSAQKNPTAFYLCASSLGPRANSPLHFGNGTRLTVT.

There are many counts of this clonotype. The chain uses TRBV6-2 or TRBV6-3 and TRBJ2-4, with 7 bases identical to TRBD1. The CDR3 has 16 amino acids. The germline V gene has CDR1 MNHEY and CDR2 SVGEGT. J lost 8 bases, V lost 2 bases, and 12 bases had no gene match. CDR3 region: CASSYDPATGIDIQYF. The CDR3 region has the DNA TGTGCCAGCAGTTACGATCCCGCGACAGGGATTGACATTCAGTACTTC.